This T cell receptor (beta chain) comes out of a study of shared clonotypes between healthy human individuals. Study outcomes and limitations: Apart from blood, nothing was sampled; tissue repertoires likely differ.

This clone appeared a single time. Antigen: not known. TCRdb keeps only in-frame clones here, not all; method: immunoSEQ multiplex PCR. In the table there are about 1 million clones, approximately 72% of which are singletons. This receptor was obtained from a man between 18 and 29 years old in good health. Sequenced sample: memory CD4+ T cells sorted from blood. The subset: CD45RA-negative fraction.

CDR3 sequence (DNA): TGTGCCTGGAGTAGGGGAGGGACAGGGGACTATGGCTACACCTTC. Its protein is CAWSRGGTGDYGYTF. The rearrangement uses TRBV30 and TRBJ1-2; 10 bases match TRBD1. The CDR3 is 15 amino acids. V was pared by 2 bases and J by 3 bases, with 6 bases of the junction left unmatched. From germline, CDR1 is GTSNPN and CDR2 SVGIG (reference sequence). Full variable domain (rest looked up from reference TRBV30 and TRBJ1-2): SQTIHQWPATLVQPVGSPLSLECTVEGTSNPNLYWYRQAAGRGLQLLFYSVGIGQISSEVPQNLSASRPQDRQFILSSKKLLLSDSGFYLCAWSRGGTGDYGYTFGSGTRLTVV.